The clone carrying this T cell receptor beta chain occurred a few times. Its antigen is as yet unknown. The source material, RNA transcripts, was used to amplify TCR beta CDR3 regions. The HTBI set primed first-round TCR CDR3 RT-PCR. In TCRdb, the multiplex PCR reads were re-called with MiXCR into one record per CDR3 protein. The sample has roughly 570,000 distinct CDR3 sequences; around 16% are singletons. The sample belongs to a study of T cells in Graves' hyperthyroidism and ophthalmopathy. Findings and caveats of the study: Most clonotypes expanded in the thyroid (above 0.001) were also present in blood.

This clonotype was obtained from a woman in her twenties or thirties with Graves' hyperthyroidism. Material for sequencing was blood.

This CDR3 reads CASSYSSRGGYTF. Here the CDR3 DNA reads TGTGCCAGCAGTTACTCGTCCAGGGGCGGCTACACCTTC. The chain has TRBV6-6 and TRBJ1-2; D is possibly TRBD1 (6 bases). Trimming removed 0 bases at V and 8 bases at J, with 10 bases between. The CDR3 has 13 amino acids. From germline, CDR1 is MNHNY and CDR2 SVGAGI (reference sequence).